Detailed here is one T cell receptor (beta chain). Antigen specificity is unknown. The method was immunoSEQ multiplex PCR; TCRdb's version includes in-frame clones alone and lacks a portion of them. This sample carries roughly 120,000 clones, about 91% of them seen once, and the ten largest clones take about 1.6%. This sample stems from a study of T cell responses to AZD1222 COVID-19 vaccine. Between the trimmed V and J ends, which lost 3 bases and 0 bases, there was a span of 13 bases. The CDR3 sequence is 16 residues long. Germline V gene data show CDR1 as LNHDA and CDR2 as SQIVND (reference sequence). Study results and caveats: At baseline, seropositivity was found in only a handful of AZD1222 recipients. Spike regions recognized by vaccine-associated CD4 TCRs spanned the protein, led by 160-218 and 743-854. Donors were chiefly white British, with a greater number of females, and clonal diversity was perhaps underestimated. Every sample of the repertoires postdated the peak T cell response.

The receptor comes from an adult who received the AZD1222 COVID-19 vaccine. This rearrangement joins TRBV19 to TRBJ2-3; possibly TRBD2 for D (6 bases). The sequencing here drew on peripheral blood, taken 28 days after the second AZD1222 dose. CDR3 residues: CASSIRGRQSTDTQYF. The CDR3 bases are TGTGCCAGTAGTATTCGGGGGAGACAGAGCACAGATACGCAGTATTTT.